This TCR beta chain was retrieved from a study of tumor and adjacent non-tumor tissue in lung cancer. On the study more broadly: Patients were aged roughly 30 to 76, nine to eleven men and about five women, stage I to III.

This sample's RNA came from whole unsorted tissue. The normal lung tissue was taken more than 3 cm from the tumor edge. To note about this clonotype: Relative to the germline gene, one junction end is altered; a read error may explain this.

The CDR3 covers 15 residues. Per germline, CDR1 SGHAT and CDR2 FQNNGV. Three rounds of nested PCR, following a modified ARM-PCR protocol, produced the TCRbeta library. TCRdb reanalysed the multiplex PCR reads using MiXCR and keeps one entry per CDR3 protein. The repertoire holds 60,000 to 90,000 distinct CDR3 sequences, around two thirds seen once, with approximately 30% in the top ten. This receptor was identified in a woman aged 50 to 60 with non-small cell lung cancer. The chain carries TRBV11-2 and TRBJ2-7; possibly TRBD1 for D (6 bases). Sequenced sample: distant non-tumor lung tissue. The CDR3 protein is CDSSFGAGVTYEKYF. The CDR3 DNA reads as TGTGACAGCAGCTTCGGGGCAGGGGTTACCTACGAGAAATACTTC.